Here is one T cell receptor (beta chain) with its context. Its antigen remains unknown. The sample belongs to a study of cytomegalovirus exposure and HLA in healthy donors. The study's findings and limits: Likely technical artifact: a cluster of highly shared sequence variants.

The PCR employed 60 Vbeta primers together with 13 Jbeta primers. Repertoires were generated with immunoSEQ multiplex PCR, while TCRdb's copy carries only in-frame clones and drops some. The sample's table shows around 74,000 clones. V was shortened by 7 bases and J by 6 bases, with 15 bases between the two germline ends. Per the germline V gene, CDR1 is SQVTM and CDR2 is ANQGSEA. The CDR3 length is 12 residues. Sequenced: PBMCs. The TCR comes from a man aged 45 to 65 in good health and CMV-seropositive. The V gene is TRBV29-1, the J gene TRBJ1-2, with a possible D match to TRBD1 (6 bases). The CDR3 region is CSATGTPNGYTF. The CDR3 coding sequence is TGCAGCGCAACAGGGACACCGAATGGCTACACCTTC.